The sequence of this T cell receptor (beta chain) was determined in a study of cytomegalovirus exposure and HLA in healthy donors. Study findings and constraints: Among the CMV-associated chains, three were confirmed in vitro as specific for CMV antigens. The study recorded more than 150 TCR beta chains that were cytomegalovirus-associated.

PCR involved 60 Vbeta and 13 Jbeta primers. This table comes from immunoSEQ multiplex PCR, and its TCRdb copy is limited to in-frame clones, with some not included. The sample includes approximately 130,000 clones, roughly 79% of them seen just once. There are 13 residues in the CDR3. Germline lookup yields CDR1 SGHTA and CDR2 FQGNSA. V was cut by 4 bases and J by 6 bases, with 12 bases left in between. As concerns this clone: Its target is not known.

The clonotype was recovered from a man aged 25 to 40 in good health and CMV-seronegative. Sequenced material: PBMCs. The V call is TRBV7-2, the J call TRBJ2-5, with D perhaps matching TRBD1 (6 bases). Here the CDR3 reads CASSSTGFQTQYF. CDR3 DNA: TGTGCCAGCAGCTCCACAGGGTTTCAGACCCAGTACTTC.